The 5 T cell receptor beta chains reported below all come from one sample, sequenced in a study of T cells after yellow fever vaccination (dated by TCRdb to the late 2010s). This specimen's treatment or condition label, interpreted: live attenuated yellow fever vaccine strain. The method behind the library was 5' RACE. TCRdb names Illumina NovaSeq 6000 as the instrument used. TCRdb reanalyzed the raw reads on its own, using fastp at Q25 for trimming and MiXCR for clone calling, and kept in-frame beta chains. Rows with one shared CDR3 protein collapse into an entry with the most common genes and DNA. This sample lists some 350,000 distinct CDR3 sequences; approximately 4.2% were detected once. The ten largest clones take up approximately 25% of the sample. This sample comprised PBMCs, obtained 5 days after the yellow fever booster vaccination. The source of these receptors is a man younger than 35 who received the YFV17D yellow fever vaccine.

This clonotype occurred many times. The chain links TRBV28 to TRBJ1-6; D uncertain. Trimming left V 2 bases short and J 4 bases short, with 18 bases between. From germline, CDR1 is MDHEN and CDR2 SYDVKM. The CDR3 is 18 amino acids. The CDR3: CASSLGQILTNYNSPLHF. CDR3 coding DNA: TGTGCCAGCAGTTTAGGCCAGATCCTTACTAATTATAATTCACCCCTCCACTTT.

This clonotype was seen repeatedly, ten times or more. The gene calls are TRBV4-3 and TRBJ2-1; D uncertain. Germline V gene sequence: CDR1 LGHNA, CDR2 YSLEER. Trimming removed 0 bases from V and 9 bases from J, with 12 bases in between. The CDR3 length is 14 residues. The CDR3 sequence is CASSQEPRSGEQFF. CDR3 nucleotides: TGCGCCAGCAGCCAAGAGCCTCGGTCGGGTGAGCAGTTCTTC.

This clonotype was detected ten times or more. The rearrangement uses TRBV28 and TRBJ2-1; 7 bases match TRBD1. Trimming cost V 3 bases and J 7 bases; bases outside gene matches: 9. The germline V gene has CDR1 MDHEN and CDR2 SYDVKM. The CDR3 runs 15 residues. In nucleotides, the CDR3 is TGTGCCAGCAGTTTTATAGGTAACAGGGGAAATGAGCAGTTCTTC. It encodes CASSFIGNRGNEQFF.

This clonotype was seen at least ten times. CDR3 loop: CSVADDRGFNQPQHF. CDR3 in DNA: TGCAGCGTCGCTGATGACCGGGGGTTTAATCAGCCCCAGCATTTT. The V and J genes are TRBV29-1 and TRBJ1-5; a possible D gene is TRBD1 (5 bases). Looked up from germline, CDR1 is SQVTM and CDR2 is ANQGSEA. V lost 6 bases and J lost 4, with 19 bases in between. The CDR3 runs 15 residues.

This clonotype was counted between two and nine times. The rearrangement joins TRBV6-1 to TRBJ1-2; maybe TRBD1 (6 bases). The germline V and J ends were trimmed by 0 bases and 3 bases, with 14 bases remaining between them. Germline CDR1 MNHNS, CDR2 SASEGT. The CDR3 totals 16 residues. The CDR3 nucleotides read TGTGCCAGCAGTGAAGCTGGGGGACACTCATACTATGGCTACACCTTC. It yields the protein CASSEAGGHSYYGYTF.